These 5 T cell receptor beta chains were sequenced from one sample in a study of shared clonotypes between healthy human individuals. Some clones are missing from TCRdb's copy, which holds only in-frame ones; the method was immunoSEQ multiplex PCR. Among roughly 500,000 clones listed, approximately 78% were seen once. Material: PBMCs. The receptors here all came from a woman aged 40 to 50 in good health. Some clones in this sample may be carry-over from other donors' samples.

In its sample, this clone was seen many times. The chain is built from TRBV7-6 and TRBJ2-1, with D perhaps TRBD2 (6 bases). The V end lost 5 bases, the J end lost 9 bases, and 20 bases lay between the germline ends. Germline CDR1 is SGHVS and CDR2 is FNYEAQ. This CDR3 is built from 15 residues. This CDR3 is CASSPGSFGSSEQFF. CDR3 DNA sequence: TGTGCCAGCAGCCCTGGATCTTTCGGGAGCAGTGAGCAGTTCTTC. Full variable domain (remainder filled in from reference TRBV7-6 and TRBJ2-1): GAGVSQSPRYKVTKRGQDVALRCDPISGHVSLYWYRQALGQGPEFLTYFNYEAQQDKSGLPNDRFSAERPEGSISTLTIQRTEQRDSAMYRCASSPGSFGSSEQFFGPGTRLTVL.

This chain joins TRBV30 and TRBJ2-3; a weak D match, TRBD2 (6 bases). Looked up from germline, CDR1 is GTSNPN and CDR2 is SVGIG (reference sequence). The CDR3 sequence is 15 residues long. The V gene lost 4 bases and the J gene lost 6 bases, with 20 bases spanning the gap. The CDR3 loop is CAWTEAGLPGDTQYF. The CDR3 region has the DNA TGTGCCTGGACTGAGGCGGGACTTCCCGGGGATACGCAGTATTTT.

The rearrangement links TRBV4-1 to TRBJ1-5; a possible D gene is TRBD1 (6 bases). Germline loops: CDR1 MGHRA, CDR2 YSYEKL. The germline V and J ends were trimmed by 0 bases and 6 bases, with 12 bases remaining between them. This CDR3 region has 15 residues. CDR3 in DNA: TGCGCCAGCAGCCAAGATCGGGGGGCTGGTCAGCCCCAGCATTTT. Translated: CASSQDRGAGQPQHF.

The V gene is TRBV5-4, the J gene TRBJ2-1; 12 bases match TRBD2. Per germline, CDR1 SGHNT and CDR2 YYREEE (reference sequence). Trimming took 4 bases from V and 10 from J; bases not matched to a gene: 9. This CDR3 has 15 amino acids. CDR3 bases: TGTGCCAGCAGCCAACCTAGCGGGAGGGCCCAGGAGCAGTTCTTC. It codes for CASSQPSGRAQEQFF.

This sequence joins TRBV2 and TRBJ2-3; D gene uncertain. The CDR3 length is 13 residues. V was clipped by 4 bases and J by 2 bases, with 7 bases between them. Germline CDR1 is SNHLY and CDR2 is FYNNEI. The CDR3 DNA is TGTGCCAGCAGTGCCGACTCCACAGATACGCAGTATTTT. Protein product: CASSADSTDTQYF.